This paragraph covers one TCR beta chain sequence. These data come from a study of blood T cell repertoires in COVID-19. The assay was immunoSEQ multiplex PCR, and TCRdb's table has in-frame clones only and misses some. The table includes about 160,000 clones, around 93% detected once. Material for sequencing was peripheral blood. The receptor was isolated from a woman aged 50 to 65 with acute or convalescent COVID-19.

The CDR3 is CATSDYTGGYTF. CDR3 sequence (DNA): TGTGCCACCAGTGATTACACGGGTGGCTACACCTTC. J is TRBJ1-2 and V is TRBV24-1; no reliable D call. V was trimmed by 2 bases and J by 7 bases, leaving 7 bases between them. Per the germline V gene, CDR1 is KGHDR and CDR2 is SFDVKD. This CDR3 contains 12 residues.